This entry lists 13 T cell receptor beta chains sequenced from one sample in a study of vaccination effects on CD4 cells after COVID-19. Sequencing was performed with immunoSEQ multiplex PCR; in TCRdb, only in-frame clones are kept and a portion is missing. The repertoire holds 13,000 to 15,000 clones, with around 80% as singletons. No antigen is known for these receptors. Before sequencing took place, the ViraFEST assay used viral peptide pools to expand antigen-specific CD4+ T cells. CD4+ T cells were isolated after 10 days of culture. This person caught SARS-CoV-2 sometime from March to December 2020, and PCR testing confirmed the infection. Participants each got two BNT162b2 or mRNA-1273 vaccine doses. This specimen was CD4+ T cells from PBMCs cultured with SARS-CoV-2 spike peptides, taken after COVID-19 vaccination. The origin of the receptors is a human donor who had a prior SARS-CoV-2 infection.

The J gene is TRBJ2-7, the V gene TRBV2; D gene unclear. Trimming took off 5 bases at V and 5 bases at J, with 10 bases between the two ends. The CDR3 totals 12 residues. Looked up from germline, CDR1 is SNHLY and CDR2 is FYNNEI. Written as DNA, the CDR3 is TGTGCCAGCAGTAACGACATCAACGAGCAGTACTTC. Translation gives CASSNDINEQYF. Drawing the rest from reference TRBV2 and TRBJ2-7, the complete variable domain is EPEVTQTPSHQVTQMGQEVILRCVPISNHLYFYWYRQILGQKVEFLVSFYNNEISEKSEIFDDQFSVERPDGSNFTLKIRSTKLEDSAMYFCASSNDINEQYFGPGTRLTVT.

Points on this clone: At one end the junction does not follow the germline gene, possibly because of a read error. This chain joins TRBV7-7 and TRBJ2-5, with 13 nucleotides matching TRBD2. CDR1 is SSHAT and CDR2 is FNYEAQ in the germline V gene (reference sequence). This CDR3 is 16 amino acids long. CDR3 region: CASSRGLAGALETQYF. CDR3 bases: TGTGCTAGCAGCCGCGGACTAGCGGGGGCCCTTGAGACCCAGTACTTC.

The CDR3 DNA sequence: TGTGCCAGCAGTGAAGGGGGGGCAGATACGCAGTATTTT. Protein sequence: CASSEGGADTQYF. The chain uses TRBV2 and TRBJ2-3, with a weak D call TRBD2 (6 bases). Germline lookup yields CDR1 SNHLY and CDR2 FYNNEI. V was cut by 1 base and J by 4 bases, with 6 bases left in between. The CDR3 is made up of 13 amino acids.

This chain uses TRBV24-1 with TRBJ2-3; unclear D gene. Germline V lookup: CDR1 KGHDR, CDR2 SFDVKD. The CDR3 runs 15 residues. V shed 4 bases and J shed 6 bases, with 16 bases lying between them. DNA of the CDR3: TGTGCCACCAGTGAATCCGGGCCCTACACCGATACGCAGTATTTT. This codes for CATSESGPYTDTQYF.

This clone was seen a handful of times. The V and J genes are TRBV19 and TRBJ2-3; the D is unclear. The ends were cut back, 2 bases at V and 0 bases at J, with 9 bases in the middle. The CDR3 spans 15 residues. Looked up from germline, CDR1 is LNHDA and CDR2 is SQIVND (reference sequence). The CDR3 reads CASSITESSTDTQYF. DNA of the CDR3: TGTGCCAGTAGTATAACAGAGTCTAGCACAGATACGCAGTATTTT. The whole variable domain, remainder taken from reference TRBV19 and TRBJ2-3, is DGGITQSPKYLFRKEGQNVTLSCEQNLNHDAMYWYRQDPGQGLRLIYYSQIVNDFQKGDIAEGYSVSREKKESFPLTVTSAQKNPTAFYLCASSITESSTDTQYFGPGTRLTVL.

V and J are TRBV12-3 or TRBV12-4 and TRBJ2-7, with 8 bases identical to TRBD1. The CDR3 totals 13 residues. Trimming at V came to 7 bases and at J to 6 bases, leaving 8 bases not matched to a gene. This CDR3 is CASTDRGWREQYF. DNA of the CDR3: TGTGCCAGCACCGACAGGGGATGGCGCGAGCAGTACTTC.

The V and J genes are TRBV7-8 and TRBJ1-1; no firm D call. Germline V CDR1 and CDR2: SGHVS, FQNEAQ. The V and J ends lost 1 base and 1 base respectively, with 7 bases between them. The CDR3 loop spans 14 amino acids. In nucleotides, the CDR3 is TGTGCCAGCAGCTTAGAGGCAGGGAACACTGAAGCTTTCTTT. Amino acid sequence: CASSLEAGNTEAFF.

The CDR3 nucleotides read TGCGCCAGCAGCTTGGCTCCTAGCGGAGCCTACGAGCAGTACTTC. Its protein is CASSLAPSGAYEQYF. The chain has TRBV5-1 and TRBJ2-7; 7 nucleotides align to TRBD2. This CDR3 is 15 amino acids long. Losses at the gene ends were 0 bases for V and 2 bases for J; bases not matched to a gene: 5. The germline gives CDR1 SGHRS, CDR2 YFSETQ.

V gene TRBV3-1 (or the pseudogene TRBV3-2) combines with J gene TRBJ1-3; 9 bases line up with TRBD1. The CDR3 extends over 15 amino acids. The junction had 3 bases not matched to a gene; V was cut back by 4 bases and J by 2 bases. Germline V gene data show CDR1 as LGHDT and CDR2 as YNNKEL (reference sequence). CDR3 coding DNA: TGTGCCAGCAGCCTACAGGGGGCGCCTGGAAACACCATATATTTT. Residues: CASSLQGAPGNTIYF.

This clone was counted once. The chain employs TRBV30 and TRBJ2-7; D perhaps matches TRBD2 (5 bases). CDR1 and CDR2 from the germline V gene are GTSNPN and SVGIG (reference sequence). CDR3 length: 19 amino acids. Between the trimmed V and J ends, which lost 5 bases and 2 bases, there was a span of 31 bases. CDR3 protein: CAWSPFSPLAYASPYEQYF. The CDR3 bases are TGTGCCTGGTCACCCTTCTCTCCTCTAGCTTACGCGTCTCCCTACGAGCAGTACTTC.

The rearrangement links TRBV21-1 to TRBJ2-5. TRBV21-1 is labeled a pseudogene. The CDR3 has 17 amino acids. This CDR3 reads CASSPLIVGTDQETQYF. In nucleotides, the CDR3 is TGTGCCAGCAGCCCCCTAATCGTTGGAACGGACCAAGAGACCCAGTACTTC.

The rearrangement links TRBV18 to TRBJ1-2; TRBD1 matches at 8 bases. Germline CDR1 KGHSH, CDR2 LQKENI. V gave up 4 bases and J gave up 8 bases; unmatched junction bases: 9. The CDR3 is 14 amino acids. The CDR3 nucleotides are TGTGCCAGCTCACTACAGGACAGGGTAGAAGGCTACACCTTC. Translated, it gives CASSLQDRVEGYTF.

This clone was seen once. The chain is built from TRBV6-6 and TRBJ2-5; tentatively, D is TRBD1 (6 bases). This CDR3 has 14 amino acids. Germline-derived CDR1 and CDR2 are MNHNY and SVGAGI (reference sequence). V lost 6 bases to trimming and J lost 4 bases, with 15 bases between them. In nucleotides, the CDR3 is TGTGCCAGCAGATTACAGGGAATACCAGAGACCCAGTACTTC. Translating gives CASRLQGIPETQYF.